Listed here are 22 T cell receptor beta chains from one sample, sequenced in a study of blood T cell repertoires in COVID-19. Assay used: immunoSEQ multiplex PCR; TCRdb lists only in-frame clones, some missing. This sample has about 230,000 clones, with 70% to 90% found just once. Specimen: peripheral blood. The receptors here all came from a man between 50 and 59 years old with COVID-19, enrolled during active disease.

The J gene is TRBJ2-2, the V gene TRBV15; possible D gene TRBD1, 6 bases. The CDR3 runs to 15 residues. Germline CDR1 reads LNHNV; CDR2 reads YYDKDF (reference sequence). Trimming took 2 bases from V and 5 from J, leaving 12 bases between them. CDR3 loop: CATSRPGQLTGELFF. The CDR3 nucleotides are TGTGCCACCAGCAGACCCGGACAGCTAACCGGGGAGCTGTTTTTT.

The chain joins TRBV7-3 to TRBJ2-1, with 12 bases identical to TRBD1. J lost 7 bases, V lost 0 bases, and 13 bases had no gene match. Per the germline V gene, CDR1 is SGHTA and CDR2 is FQGTGA. There are 19 residues in the CDR3. The CDR3, as DNA: TGTGCCAGCAGCTTAACTGGCGTTGTGGGGACAGGGGGCAGGAATGAGCAGTTCTTC. Encoded protein: CASSLTGVVGTGGRNEQFF.

The V and J genes are TRBV15 and TRBJ2-4; 8 positions match TRBD2. This CDR3 region has 17 residues. CDR1 is LNHNV, CDR2 YYDKDF, per germline (reference sequence). J lost 16 bases, V lost 4 bases, and 24 bases had no gene match. The CDR3 DNA is TGTGCCACCAGCACCGTCCGGGGGCGGGGGGTGCCAAACATTTTATACTTC. Translation: CATSTVRGRGVPNILYF. Full variable domain (outside the CDR3, taken from reference TRBV15 and TRBJ2-4): DAMVIQNPRYQVTQFGKPVTLSCSQTLNHNVMYWYQQKSSQAPKLLFHYYDKDFNNEADTPDNFQSRRPNTSFCFLDIRSPGLGDTAMYLCATSTVRGRGVPNILYFGAGTRLSVL.

The chain is built from TRBV7-2 and TRBJ1-3, with D maybe TRBD1 (5 bases). CDR3 length equals 15 residues. V was shortened by 0 bases and J by 1 base, with 7 bases between the two germline ends. Germline V gives CDR1 SGHTA, CDR2 FQGNSA. This CDR3 reads CASSLAGDSGNTIYF. The CDR3 region has the DNA TGTGCCAGCAGCTTAGCAGGGGATTCTGGAAACACCATATATTTT. The full variable domain, rest sourced from reference TRBV7-2 and TRBJ1-3, is GAGVSQSPSNKVTEKGKDVELRCDPISGHTALYWYRQSLGQGLEFLIYFQGNSAPDKSGLPSDRFSAERTGGSVSTLTIQRTQQEDSAVYLCASSLAGDSGNTIYFGEGSWLTVV.

This chain links TRBV5-6 with TRBJ2-5; weak D call: TRBD2 (5 bases). There are 15 residues in the CDR3. V lost 2 bases, J lost 1 base, and 12 bases lay in between. In germline, CDR1 is SGHDT, CDR2 YYEEEE. Here the CDR3 reads CASSFGTDFQETQYF. The DNA of the CDR3 is TGTGCCAGCAGCTTTGGCACGGACTTCCAAGAGACCCAGTACTTC.

The chain joins TRBV18 to TRBJ2-4, with TRBD2 identical over 8 bases. Germline loops: CDR1 KGHSH, CDR2 LQKENI. The CDR3 spans 17 residues. V dropped 6 bases and J dropped 0; count of bases not matched to a gene: 10. CDR3 DNA: TGTGCCAGCTCCCCTGCTCTAAGCGGGGGAGCCAAAAACATTCAGTACTTC. This codes for CASSPALSGGAKNIQYF.

The chain couples TRBV11-2 to TRBJ2-7, with 7 bases fitting TRBD1. V lost 4 bases to trimming and J lost 6 bases; unmatched junction nucleotides: 6. The germline gives CDR1 SGHAT, CDR2 FQNNGV. CDR3 length equals 13 residues. In DNA form, the CDR3 reads TGTGCCAGCAGCTCGACAGGGCAAGGCGAGCAGTACTTC. Its translation: CASSSTGQGEQYF.

The V call is TRBV2, the J call TRBJ2-1; TRBD1 aligns across 10 bases. Germline values: CDR1 SNHLY, CDR2 FYNNEI. V trimming: 1 base; J trimming: 7 bases; junction bases outside the gene matches: 7. This CDR3 has 16 amino acids. The CDR3 is CASSEGQGAPRNEQFF. The CDR3 nucleotides are TGTGCCAGCAGTGAAGGACAGGGGGCCCCTCGAAATGAGCAGTTCTTC.

This clone was recorded only once. The chain links TRBV28 to TRBJ2-3; the D is unclear. In germline, CDR1 is MDHEN, CDR2 SYDVKM. The CDR3 loop spans 14 amino acids. V was pared by 6 bases and J by 2 bases, with 12 bases between. The CDR3 nucleotides are TGTGCCAGCAGCGCGCCCCATCTCACAGATACGCAGTATTTT. It codes for CASSAPHLTDTQYF.

This clone was counted a few times. DNA of the CDR3: TGTGCCAGCAGCTTAGGGACAGGGGGCAAGACTGAAGCTTTCTTT. This translates into CASSLGTGGKTEAFF. The V call is TRBV7-9, the J call TRBJ1-1; 11 bases align to TRBD1. The CDR3 is 15 residues long. The V segment lost 1 base and the J segment 5 bases; nucleotides outside the gene matches: 3. Germline assignment: CDR1 SEHNR and CDR2 FQNEAQ (reference sequence).

This chain joins TRBV11-2 and TRBJ1-2, with 9 bases identical to TRBD1. Losses at the gene ends were 5 bases for V and 2 bases for J; bases not matched to a gene: 3. CDR1 and CDR2 from the germline V gene are SGHAT and FQNNGV. The CDR3 extends over 14 amino acids. Written as DNA, the CDR3 is TGTGCCAGCAGCCCTGGGACAGGGAACTATGGCTACACCTTC. Translated: CASSPGTGNYGYTF.

V usage is TRBV7-2 and J usage is TRBJ1-5; D is perhaps TRBD1 (6 bases). Germline CDR1 and CDR2: SGHTA and FQGNSA. This CDR3 has 15 amino acids. The V end was cut by 5 bases, the J end by 3 bases, with 14 bases between. CDR3 DNA: TGTGCCAGCAGCCAAACAGGGTACCCCAATCAGCCCCAGCATTTT. It encodes CASSQTGYPNQPQHF.

This chain connects TRBV28 to TRBJ2-1, with TRBD2 matching over 7 bases. This CDR3 region has 14 residues. Germline-derived CDR1 and CDR2 are MDHEN and SYDVKM. V dropped 6 bases and J dropped 10; count of bases not matched to a gene: 12. The CDR3 DNA follows: TGTGCCAGCAGGCCCGAGGGGAGGGTTGGAGAGCAGTTCTTC. Translated, it gives CASRPEGRVGEQFF.

The table lists this clone with a few counts. The J gene is TRBJ1-1, the V gene TRBV19, with D possibly matching TRBD1 (6 bases). Germline CDR1 LNHDA, CDR2 SQIVND (reference sequence). V shed 6 bases and J shed 0 bases, with 23 bases lying between them. The length of the CDR3 is 18 residues. The CDR3 here is CASRLRPGGGGMNTEAFF. The CDR3 coding sequence is TGTGCCAGTAGATTAAGGCCCGGGGGCGGGGGAATGAACACTGAAGCTTTCTTT.

The chain is built from TRBV11-2 and TRBJ1-2, with TRBD1 matching over 12 bases. V shed 5 bases and J 5 bases; nucleotides not matched to a gene: 15. Looked up from germline, CDR1 is SGHAT and CDR2 is FQNNGV. This CDR3 has 18 residues. CDR3 in amino acids: CASSPQTGRDRGPYGYTF. The CDR3 bases are TGTGCCAGCAGCCCGCAAACGGGCCGGGACAGGGGGCCTTATGGCTACACCTTC.

The chain joins TRBV7-8 to TRBJ2-7; 14 bases fit TRBD2. Germline V gene data show CDR1 as SGHVS and CDR2 as FQNEAQ. With V trimmed by 3 bases and J by 6 bases, 4 bases remained unmatched. The CDR3 runs 15 residues. CDR3 residues: CASSLGLAGVFEQYF. The DNA of the CDR3 is TGTGCCAGCAGCTTGGGACTAGCGGGAGTTTTCGAGCAGTACTTC.

V and J are TRBV6-5 and TRBJ1-2, with 7 positions matching TRBD1. This CDR3 has 15 residues. Losses at the gene ends were 1 base for V and 3 bases for J; bases not matched to a gene: 5. CDR1 and CDR2 (germline): MNHEY, SVGAGI. CDR3 sequence reads: CASSYFPGGHYGYTF. The DNA of the CDR3 is TGTGCCAGCAGTTACTTTCCAGGGGGTCACTATGGCTACACCTTC.

The chain has TRBV30 and TRBJ2-7, with TRBD1 matching 9 bases. V shed 5 bases, J shed 1 base, and the junction held 6 bases outside the gene matches. This CDR3 spans 14 amino acids. Germline-derived CDR1 and CDR2 are GTSNPN and SVGIG (reference sequence). The CDR3 sequence: CAWATGGISYEQYF. Written as DNA, the CDR3 is TGTGCCTGGGCGACAGGGGGGATATCCTACGAGCAGTACTTC. Complete variable domain (other parts from reference TRBV30 and TRBJ2-7): SQTIHQWPATLVQPVGSPLSLECTVEGTSNPNLYWYRQAAGRGLQLLFYSVGIGQISSEVPQNLSASRPQDRQFILSSKKLLLSDSGFYLCAWATGGISYEQYFGPGTRLTVT.

The table lists this clone with a few counts. V usage is TRBV2 and J usage is TRBJ2-2; D gene uncertain. The CDR3 runs 13 residues. Trimming shortened V by 1 base and J by 5 bases, and 5 bases separated the two germline ends. Germline loops: CDR1 SNHLY, CDR2 FYNNEI. CDR3 region: CASSEVRTGELFF. DNA of the CDR3: TGTGCCAGCAGTGAAGTGAGAACCGGGGAGCTGTTTTTT.

This chain joins TRBV19 and TRBJ1-6, with D uncertain. Germline lookup yields CDR1 LNHDA and CDR2 SQIVND (reference sequence). The CDR3 runs to 14 residues. V lost 5 bases, J lost 3 bases, and 8 bases lay in between. In DNA form, the CDR3 reads TGTGCCAGTAGTGGAGCAGTCTATAATTCACCCCTCCACTTT. Its protein is CASSGAVYNSPLHF.

The chain uses TRBV7-2 and TRBJ1-3; the D gene is possibly TRBD1 (5 bases). Trimming shortened V by 1 base and J by 2 bases, and 9 bases separated the two germline ends. This CDR3 is built from 15 residues. Germline V gene data show CDR1 as SGHTA and CDR2 as FQGNSA. CDR3: CASSLGQNAGNTIYF. CDR3 coding DNA: TGTGCCAGCAGCTTAGGACAGAACGCTGGAAACACCATATATTTT.

The rearrangement uses TRBV5-1 and TRBJ2-1; 9 nucleotides align to TRBD2. V dropped 3 bases and J dropped 9; count of bases not matched to a gene: 10. CDR1 and CDR2 (germline): SGHRS, YFSETQ. The CDR3 contains 15 residues. CDR3 residues: CASSSTVAGVSEQFF. Written as DNA, the CDR3 is TGCGCCAGCAGCTCTACGGTAGCGGGGGTCAGTGAGCAGTTCTTC.